These 5 T cell receptor beta chains were all obtained from the same sample, sequenced in a study of graft-versus-host responses after intestinal transplantation. Sequencing used immunoSEQ multiplex PCR; TCRdb keeps in-frame clones, though not all of them. The profile covers around 37,000 clones, with roughly four fifths appearing a single time and 3.5% taken by the ten largest. Sequenced here: PBMCs, sampled less than 1,400 days after transplant. These TCRs come from a human patient who received an intestinal transplant, so some T cells may come from the graft donor.

The chain uses TRBV27 and TRBJ2-3; 7 positions match TRBD2. Trimming cost V 3 bases and J 4 bases; bases outside gene matches: 4. The CDR3 loop spans 14 amino acids. In germline, CDR1 is MNHEY, CDR2 SMNVEV (reference sequence). This CDR3 reads CASSFLAAPDTQYF. The CDR3 bases are TGTGCCAGCAGTTTTCTAGCGGCTCCAGATACGCAGTATTTT.

The chain couples TRBV11-3 to TRBJ2-3, with 9 bases lining up with TRBD2. Trimming removed 1 base from V and 1 base from J; junction bases left unmatched: 3. Germline loops: CDR1 SGHNT, CDR2 YENEEA. The CDR3 contains 16 residues. Written as DNA, the CDR3 is TGTGCCAGCAGCTTAGGGACTAGCGAGCGCACAGATACGCAGTATTTT. Translating gives CASSLGTSERTDTQYF.

This clone was picked up one time. The V call is TRBV15, the J call TRBJ1-1; no clear D gene. Trimming removed 0 bases at V and 6 bases at J, with 8 bases between. The CDR3 consists of 13 residues. The germline CDR1 and CDR2 sequences are LNHNV and YYDKDF (reference sequence). CDR3 amino acids: CATSRDRQSEAFF. CDR3 DNA sequence: TGTGCCACCAGCAGAGATAGGCAGTCTGAAGCTTTCTTT.

The chain carries TRBV2 and TRBJ2-5; 12 positions agree with TRBD2. The CDR3 runs to 15 residues. V shed 3 bases and J 4 bases; nucleotides not matched to a gene: 3. Germline CDR1 and CDR2: SNHLY and FYNNEI. The CDR3 here is CASSDLAGGRETQYF. DNA for the CDR3: TGTGCCAGCAGTGACCTAGCGGGAGGGCGAGAGACCCAGTACTTC.

The CDR3 is CSAKSSGANVLTF. In DNA, the CDR3 is TGCAGCGCAAAAAGTTCTGGGGCCAACGTCCTGACTTTC. The chain uses TRBV29-1 and TRBJ2-6; D gene uncertain. This CDR3 region has 13 residues. The germline V gene encodes CDR1 SQVTM and CDR2 ANQGSEA. V lost 7 bases and J 1 base, leaving 8 bases between the germline ends.